The next 12 T cell receptor beta chains were all read from a single sample in a study of tumor and adjacent non-tumor tissue in lung cancer. The library came from three nested PCR rounds adapted from ARM-PCR protocols. TCRdb re-called the multiplex PCR reads through MiXCR, storing one row per CDR3 protein. The table has 70,000 to 90,000 distinct CDR3 sequences, under 85% seen once; the top ten hold 9.5% to 15%. RNA was extracted from bulk tissue without any cell sorting. The sequencing sample was made of lung tumor tissue. Every receptor here comes from a woman aged 45-59 years with non-small cell lung cancer.

This clonotype occurred a few times. A junction end diverges from the germline sequence, so it may reflect a read error. This sequence joins TRBV12-3 or TRBV12-4 and TRBJ2-2, with D perhaps being TRBD1 or TRBD2 (5 bases each). The CDR3 length is 14 residues. CDR3 loop: CASNRDRNTGELFF. CDR3 sequence (DNA): TGTGCCAGCAATAGAGACAGAAACACCGGGGAGTTGTTTTTT.

As regards this clonotype: One junction end does not reproduce the germline sequence, and a read error may be involved. The chain is built from TRBV11-2 and TRBJ1-1, with D possibly being TRBD1 (5 bases). Germline V gene sequence: CDR1 SGHAT, CDR2 FQNNGV. This CDR3 has 14 amino acids. CDR3 nucleotide sequence: TGTACCAGCAGCTTCCTTGACAGAGGGACTGGAGCTATCTTT. Translated: CTSSFLDRGTGAIF. Full variable domain (outside the CDR3, taken from reference TRBV11-2 and TRBJ1-1): EAGVAQSPRYKIIEKRQSVAFWCNPISGHATLYWYQQILGQGPKLLIQFQNNGVVDDSQLPKDRFSAERLKGVDSTLKIQPAKLEDSAVYLCTSSFLDRGTGAIFGQGTRLTVV.

Comment on this clonotype: Its ends do not fully match the called genes, so a read error is possible. V usage is TRBV29-1 and J usage is TRBJ2-2; the D gene is possibly TRBD1 (6 bases). In germline, CDR1 is SQVTM, CDR2 ANQGSEA. The CDR3 is 13 residues long. The CDR3 region has the DNA TGCAGGGTTGTCAACAGGGTCACCGGGGAGCTATTTTTT. Translation: CRVVNRVTGELFF.

Notes on this clonotype: At one of its ends the junction is not consistent with the germline gene, which may arise from a read error. CDR3 bases: TGCATCGTTGCGGACGCCCACGGGAACACTGAAGCTTTCTTT. It is translated as CIVADAHGNTEAFF. The chain recombines TRBV29-1 with TRBJ1-1; D not resolved. The CDR3 is 14 residues long. Germline CDR1 SQVTM, CDR2 ANQGSEA.

A word on this clonotype: It is likely a read error, because the conserved phenylalanine at the end of the CDR3 is missing. CDR3 nucleotides: TGCAGTCTCGCCCCCGCGCGTAGGGACCACAATGAGCAGTTCCTC. The encoded protein is CSLAPARRDHNEQFL. This chain links TRBV20-1 with TRBJ2-1; the D gene could be TRBD1 or TRBD2 (5 bases each). The CDR3 totals 15 residues. CDR1 and CDR2 from the germline V gene are DFQATT and SNEGSKA (reference sequence). Trimming took off 8 bases at V and 5 bases at J, with 22 bases between the two ends.

The genes are TRBV11-1 and TRBJ2-1, with 14 positions matching TRBD2. This CDR3 comprises 14 residues. Per the germline V gene, CDR1 is SGHAT and CDR2 is FQDESV (reference sequence). With 7 bases clipped from V and 12 bases from J, the junction kept 8 bases outside the gene matches. The CDR3 region is CASNTGLAGGLQFF. In DNA form, the CDR3 reads TGTGCCAGCAATACAGGACTAGCGGGAGGATTGCAGTTCTTC.

As concerns this clonotype: Because it lacks the conserved phenylalanine or tryptophan at the end, this CDR3 is likely a read error. Because the CDR3's place on the DNA is in doubt, the DNA is left out and the CDR3 is given as listed by TCRdb. V is TRBV29-1 and J is TRBJ2-3; whether TRBD1, the table's D call, matches the DNA was not checked. The CDR3 adds up to 14 amino acids, both ends counted. CDR1 and CDR2 from the germline V gene are SQVTM and ANQGSEA. The CDR3 is CSVAGTGAGDTQNY.

This clonotype was counted between two and nine times. A much bigger clone sits one base away, suggesting this may be a read error. The chain combines TRBV6-4 with TRBJ2-3; D perhaps matches TRBD2 (7 bases). The germline V gene encodes CDR1 MRHNA and CDR2 SNTAGT. There are 14 residues in the CDR3. V was clipped by 8 bases and J by 2 bases, with 14 bases between them. The CDR3 loop is CASGGAGHTDTQYF. The CDR3 nucleotides are TGTGCCAGCGGGGGAGCGGGACACACAGATACGCAGTATTTT.

A word on this clonotype: A much larger clone lies a single base off, so this may be a read error. The chain employs TRBV7-8 and TRBJ1-1; unclear D gene. Trimming took 1 base from V and 1 from J, leaving 10 bases between them. In germline, CDR1 is SGHVS, CDR2 FQNEAQ. The CDR3 runs to 15 residues. CDR3 in DNA: TGTGCCAGCAGCTTAGAAGGCCGTCCGAACACTGAAGCTTTCTTT. It is translated as CASSLEGRPNTEAFF.

Concerning this clonotype: In this CDR3 the conserved last residue, phenylalanine or tryptophan, is missing, so a read error is likely. It is unclear where the CDR3 begins or ends on the DNA, so no DNA is shown, and the CDR3 is as TCRdb lists it. The J gene is TRBJ1-1, the V gene TRBV29-1; the table's D call, TRBD1, has no DNA check behind it. The CDR3 length is 14 residues, termini included. Germline V CDR1 and CDR2: SQVTM, ANQGSEA. CDR3 loop: CSIGGEQDNTETFI.

For this clonotype: At one end, the junction sequence differs from germline, possibly due to a read error. V is TRBV6-5 and J is TRBJ2-5, with no clear D. There are 16 residues in the CDR3. The germline V gene has CDR1 MNHEY and CDR2 SVGAGI. The CDR3 nucleotides read TGTGCAAGCAGTCCTGTCCCGGCCAGGTTCCAAGAGACCCAGTACTTC. This sequence encodes CASSPVPARFQETQYF.

This clonotype appeared many times. The chain is built from TRBV6-1 and TRBJ2-3, with TRBD1 identical over 8 bases. Trimming took 6 bases from V and 5 from J; bases not matched to a gene: 10. The CDR3 loop spans 15 amino acids. CDR1 is MNHNS, CDR2 SASEGT, per germline. CDR3 amino acids: CASRGTGTGRDTQYF. The CDR3, as DNA: TGTGCCAGCAGGGGTACCGGGACAGGCAGAGATACGCAGTATTTT.